The rows below give T cell receptor beta chains drawn from one sample of a study of neurological immune-mediated disorders. TCRdb fed the 5' RACE reads into MiXCR, producing one record per CDR3 protein. The table shows 40,000 to 45,000 distinct CDR3 sequences, with around 6% occurring only once. The specimen was CD4+ T cells from blood. These receptor sequences come from a middle-aged woman in good health. Both conserved end residues are part of each CDR3. The D gene is left open where the match is weak. Rows may omit the clone size; those that give it use once, few, many or a size class.

size: few
D: TRBD2
J: TRBJ2-1
V: TRBV28
DNA: TGTGCCAGCAGTGTCAGCGGGAGCTACAATGAGCAGTTCTTC
CDR3: CASSVSGSYNEQFF

size: .
D: .
J: TRBJ1-1
V: TRBV5-1
DNA: TGCGCCAGCAAAATATCCCCGGGGGGCACTGAAGCTTTCTTT
CDR3: CASKISPGGTEAFF

size: many
D: TRBD1
J: TRBJ1-2
V: TRBV7-2
DNA: TGTGCCAGCAGCTTACCCGGGACAGGGGGCCGGGGTGGCTACACCTTC
CDR3: CASSLPGTGGRGGYTF

size: many
D: .
J: TRBJ1-2
V: TRBV10-3
DNA: TGTGCCACCAGCGGTGGGGCAGAGTTCGTCTCGGGCTACACCTTC
CDR3: CATSGGAEFVSGYTF

size: many
D: .
J: TRBJ1-1
V: TRBV20-1
DNA: TGCAGTGCTAGAGATTATGGAGGGAGAGACACTGAAGCTTTCTTT
CDR3: CSARDYGGRDTEAFF

size: many
D: .
J: TRBJ2-7
V: TRBV5-1
DNA: TGCGCCAGCAGCTTGGGCGGGACTGGCAGCCAGCAGTACTTC
CDR3: CASSLGGTGSQQYF

size: many
D: .
J: TRBJ2-3
V: TRBV10-2
DNA: TGCGCCAGCAGCAAACAGGGTGGCCCTCTCGCAGATACGCAGTATTTT
CDR3: CASSKQGGPLADTQYF

size: many
D: TRBD1
J: TRBJ2-3
V: TRBV5-5
DNA: TGTGCCAGCAGTTGGGACAGCGATGGCACAGATACGCAGTATTTT
CDR3: CASSWDSDGTDTQYF

size: .
D: .
J: TRBJ2-3
V: TRBV19
DNA: TGTGCCAGTAGTCCCTGGACAGCCTTTAGCACAGATACGCAGTATTTT
CDR3: CASSPWTAFSTDTQYF

size: many
D: .
J: TRBJ2-3
V: TRBV14
DNA: TGTGCCAGCAGCCAAGAGTTGAGGGATACGCAGTATTTT
CDR3: CASSQELRDTQYF

size: many
D: .
J: TRBJ1-5
V: TRBV28
DNA: TGTGCCAGCACCCGACTCGGCGGTAGCAATCAGCCCCAGCATTTT
CDR3: CASTRLGGSNQPQHF

size: many
D: .
J: TRBJ1-2
V: TRBV9
DNA: TGTGCCAGCAAGGAAGCCTCCGGGACTGCGGGCGGCTACACCTTC
CDR3: CASKEASGTAGGYTF

size: .
D: .
J: TRBJ2-3
V: TRBV7-9
DNA: TGTGCCAGCAGCTTAGAGATGGGGGGCCCCACAGATACGCAGTATTTT
CDR3: CASSLEMGGPTDTQYF

size: many
D: TRBD2
J: TRBJ2-1
V: TRBV5-5
DNA: TGTGCCAGCACCTGGAGGAGCGGGAGGGGCGGAGGTTATGAGCAGTTCTTC
CDR3: CASTWRSGRGGGYEQFF

size: .
D: TRBD1
J: TRBJ2-7
V: TRBV18
DNA: TGTGCCAGCTCACACAACAGGGGTGTGGAGCAGTACTTC
CDR3: CASSHNRGVEQYF

size: many
D: .
J: TRBJ2-3
V: TRBV20-1
DNA: TGCAGTGCTAGAATAGTATCAGATACGCAGTATTTT
CDR3: CSARIVSDTQYF

size: many
D: .
J: TRBJ2-1
V: TRBV9
DNA: TGTGCCAGCAGCGCACGTGGGGGCTACAATGAGCAGTTCTTC
CDR3: CASSARGGYNEQFF

size: many
D: .
J: TRBJ2-5
V: TRBV6-1
DNA: TGTGCCAGCAGACCAGGAACGGGCGGGGTAAACCAAGAGACCCAGTACTTC
CDR3: CASRPGTGGVNQETQYF

size: many
D: .
J: TRBJ2-7
V: TRBV7-9
DNA: TGTGCCAGCAGCTTAGAAGGGCCAGCTGAGCAGTACTTC
CDR3: CASSLEGPAEQYF

size: many
D: TRBD1
J: TRBJ1-2
V: TRBV5-6
DNA: TGTGCCAGCAGCAGAGGTCGAGGGACAGGCTATGGCTACACCTTC
CDR3: CASSRGRGTGYGYTF

size: many
D: .
J: TRBJ1-5
V: TRBV18
DNA: TGTGCCAGCTCAAGGGACCCCGGCGGCAATCAGCCCCAGCATTTT
CDR3: CASSRDPGGNQPQHF

size: many
D: TRBD2
J: TRBJ2-7
V: TRBV29-1
DNA: TGCAGCGTTGTGGGAGGGAGAGGGGTAGACGAGCAGTACTTC
CDR3: CSVVGGRGVDEQYF

size: many
D: .
J: TRBJ1-4
V: TRBV5-1
DNA: TGCGCCAGCAGCTTGGGACCTTCAAACGGACTGTTTTTT
CDR3: CASSLGPSNGLFF

size: many
D: .
J: TRBJ2-7
V: TRBV5-6
DNA: TGTGCCAGCTCCTCAGTCTCCTACGAGCAGTACTTC
CDR3: CASSSVSYEQYF

size: many
D: TRBD1
J: TRBJ1-1
V: TRBV28
DNA: TGTGCCAGCAGTCCCTCGGGACAGATGAACACTGAAGCTTTCTTT
CDR3: CASSPSGQMNTEAFF

size: many
D: .
J: TRBJ2-1
V: TRBV6-5
DNA: TGTGCCAGCCAGCGGTCGTTTTACAATGAGCAGTTCTTC
CDR3: CASQRSFYNEQFF

size: many
D: TRBD2
J: TRBJ2-5
V: TRBV7-9
DNA: TGTGCCAGCAGCCCCCCTACTAGCGGGAGAATAGAGACCCAGTACTTC
CDR3: CASSPPTSGRIETQYF

size: few
D: .
J: TRBJ1-1
V: TRBV6-1
DNA: TGTGCCAGCACCCGAGAGGGGGGCTTGAACACTGAAGCTTTCTTT
CDR3: CASTREGGLNTEAFF

size: many
D: .
J: TRBJ1-1
V: TRBV29-1
DNA: TGCAGCATAGTAGCAGGAAGGACTGAAGCTTTCTTT
CDR3: CSIVAGRTEAFF

size: many
D: .
J: TRBJ2-1
V: TRBV20-1
DNA: TGCAGTGCTAGAGAAAATGGCGGGACCAATGAGCAGTTCTTC
CDR3: CSARENGGTNEQFF

size: many
D: .
J: TRBJ1-4
V: TRBV27
DNA: TGTGCCAGCAGTTTAAGGATGGGCGAAAAACTGTTTTTT
CDR3: CASSLRMGEKLFF

size: many
D: TRBD1
J: TRBJ1-1
V: TRBV3-1
DNA: TGTGCCAGCAGCTCCACGGACAGGGGGCAAACTGAAGCTTTCTTT
CDR3: CASSSTDRGQTEAFF

size: many
D: TRBD2
J: TRBJ2-7
V: TRBV4-2
DNA: TGTGCCAGCAGCCAAGCAACTAGCGCCTACTCCTACGAGCAGTACTTC
CDR3: CASSQATSAYSYEQYF

size: many
D: TRBD1
J: TRBJ2-5
V: TRBV5-1
DNA: TGCGCCAGCAGCCGGGACAGGGCAAACCAAGAGACCCAGTACTTC
CDR3: CASSRDRANQETQYF

size: .
D: TRBD2
J: TRBJ2-3
V: TRBV28
DNA: TGTGCCAGCAATCAACAGCGGGAGGCAGATAAGCAGTATTTT
CDR3: CASNQQREADKQYF

size: many
D: .
J: TRBJ2-7
V: TRBV5-5
DNA: TGTGCCAGCAGCTTGGGATGGGCCCTCCGGATTATCCACGAGCAGTACTTC
CDR3: CASSLGWALRIIHEQYF

size: many
D: .
J: TRBJ2-2
V: TRBV5-1
DNA: TGCGCCAGCGGGCGGGGGAACACCGGGGAGCTGTTTTTT
CDR3: CASGRGNTGELFF

size: many
D: .
J: TRBJ2-7
V: TRBV28
DNA: TGTGCCAGCAGGCGAACAGGATCCACCTACGAGCAGTACTTC
CDR3: CASRRTGSTYEQYF

size: many
D: .
J: TRBJ1-1
V: TRBV27
DNA: TGTGCCAGCAGTTTAAGTCCAGGGTTGGAAGCTTTCTTT
CDR3: CASSLSPGLEAFF

size: medium-sized
D: .
J: TRBJ2-3
V: TRBV20-1
DNA: TGCAGTGCCACCCCGACCAGGGGAAGTACAGATACGCAGTATTTT
CDR3: CSATPTRGSTDTQYF

size: many
D: .
J: TRBJ1-3
V: TRBV9
DNA: TGTGCCAGCAGCCCAGGGACACGTCCGTCCGGAAACACCATATATTTT
CDR3: CASSPGTRPSGNTIYF

size: many
D: .
J: TRBJ2-1
V: TRBV29-1
DNA: TGCAGCGTTGCGCCGGGTTACAATGAGCAGTTCTTC
CDR3: CSVAPGYNEQFF

size: many
D: .
J: TRBJ2-6
V: TRBV5-6
DNA: TGTGCCAGCAGCTTGGCACTTTCGGGGGGGGCCAACGTCCTGACTTTC
CDR3: CASSLALSGGANVLTF

size: many
D: .
J: TRBJ1-1
V: TRBV20-1
DNA: TGCAGTGCTAGCGGGAACACTGAAGCTTTCTTT
CDR3: CSASGNTEAFF

size: many
D: TRBD2
J: TRBJ2-3
V: TRBV20-1
DNA: TGCAGTGCCACTAGCGCTGTGGATACGCAGTATTTT
CDR3: CSATSAVDTQYF

size: many
D: .
J: TRBJ2-2
V: TRBV5-1
DNA: TGCGCCAGCAGCTTGGCGCAGAAGAACACCGGGGAGCTGTTTTTT
CDR3: CASSLAQKNTGELFF

size: many
D: .
J: TRBJ2-1
V: TRBV20-1
DNA: TGCAGTGCTAGAGTCGCAGGGGATCCTCTCTACAATGAGCAGTTCTTC
CDR3: CSARVAGDPLYNEQFF

size: many
D: TRBD2
J: TRBJ2-4
V: TRBV28
DNA: TGTGCCAGCAGTTTGAACGGGGTTAGGGGGGTAGCGGGAGGGCTAGCCAAAAACATTCAGTACTTC
CDR3: CASSLNGVRGVAGGLAKNIQYF

size: many
D: .
J: TRBJ1-5
V: TRBV20-1
DNA: TGCAGTGCTAGAGATGAGGGAGGGATCCAGCCCCAGCATTTT
CDR3: CSARDEGGIQPQHF

size: many
D: .
J: TRBJ2-7
V: TRBV3-1
DNA: TGTGCCAGCAGCCAAGTCGGCGGAAACTCCTACGAGCAGTACTTC
CDR3: CASSQVGGNSYEQYF

size: .
D: .
J: TRBJ2-3
V: TRBV18
DNA: TGTGCCAGCTCACCACGTGGGTCTGGGACCACAGATACGCAGTATTTT
CDR3: CASSPRGSGTTDTQYF

size: many
D: .
J: TRBJ2-3
V: TRBV5-1
DNA: TGCGCCAGCAGCTTGACGAGCGTGAGGGGCACAGATACGCAGTATTTT
CDR3: CASSLTSVRGTDTQYF

size: many
D: .
J: TRBJ2-5
V: TRBV29-1
DNA: TGCAGCGTTCGTACAGGGCAAGAGACCCAGTACTTC
CDR3: CSVRTGQETQYF

size: many
D: .
J: TRBJ2-7
V: TRBV28
DNA: TGTGCCAGCGGGGCGGTCTACGAGCAGTACTTC
CDR3: CASGAVYEQYF

size: many
D: .
J: TRBJ2-3
V: TRBV7-8
DNA: TGTGCCAGCAGCTTAGCCGCAGATACGCAGTATTTT
CDR3: CASSLAADTQYF

size: many
D: .
J: TRBJ2-5
V: TRBV5-6
DNA: TGTGCCAGCAGCCAAGGCCGTATGGAGACCCAGTACTTC
CDR3: CASSQGRMETQYF

size: .
D: .
J: TRBJ1-1
V: TRBV5-1
DNA: TGCGCCAGCAGCTTGGTCTCCAGCACTGAAGCTTTCTTT
CDR3: CASSLVSSTEAFF